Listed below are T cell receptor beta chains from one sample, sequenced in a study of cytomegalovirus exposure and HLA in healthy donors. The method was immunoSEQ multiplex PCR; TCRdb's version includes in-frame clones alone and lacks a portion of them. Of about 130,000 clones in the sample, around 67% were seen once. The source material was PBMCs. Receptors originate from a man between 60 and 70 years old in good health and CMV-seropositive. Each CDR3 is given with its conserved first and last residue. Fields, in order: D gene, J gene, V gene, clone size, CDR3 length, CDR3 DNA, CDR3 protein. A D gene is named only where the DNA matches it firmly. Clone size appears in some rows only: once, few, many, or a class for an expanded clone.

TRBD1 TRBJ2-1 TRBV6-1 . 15 TGTGCCAGCAGTGGGGACAGGGGGCTGTACAATGAGCAGTTCTTC CASSGDRGLYNEQFF
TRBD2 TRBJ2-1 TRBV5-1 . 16 TGCGCCAGCAGCTTGGAGCAGTGGCGGGGGGACAATGAGCAGTTCTTC CASSLEQWRGDNEQFF
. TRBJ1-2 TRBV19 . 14 TGTGCCAGTAGTGCCGCTTTGGGGGCGTATGGCTACACCTTC CASSAALGAYGYTF
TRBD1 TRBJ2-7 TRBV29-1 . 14 TGCAGCGTTGGTCCCCAGGGGGCCTCCTACGAGCAGTACTTC CSVGPQGASYEQYF
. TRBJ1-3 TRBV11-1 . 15 TGTGCCAGCAGCTTAGGAGGATTCTCTGGAAACACCATATATTTT CASSLGGFSGNTIYF
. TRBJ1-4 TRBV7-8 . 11 TGTGCCAGCAGCCTAGAAGGGGGACTGTTTTTT CASSLEGGLFF
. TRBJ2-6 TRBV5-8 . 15 TGTGCCAGCAGCTTGGGGGGGCGTGGGGCCAACGTCCTGACTTTC CASSLGGRGANVLTF
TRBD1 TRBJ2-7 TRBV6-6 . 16 TGTGCCAGCAGCCCCCGGGACAGGGGGACCCCCTACGAGCAGTACTTC CASSPRDRGTPYEQYF
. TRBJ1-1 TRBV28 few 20 TGTGCCAGCAGTTTTAGGTTGGATTCTTGGGCAGGGAGGCTTAACACTGAAGCTTTCTTT CASSFRLDSWAGRLNTEAFF
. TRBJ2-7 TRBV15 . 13 TGTGCCACCAGCAGAGCTAGCTCCTACGAGCAGTACTTC CATSRASSYEQYF
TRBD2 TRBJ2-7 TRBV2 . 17 TGTGCCAGCAGTGAAGTATCGGGGGGGGCCTATCAGCACGAGCAGTACTTC CASSEVSGGAYQHEQYF
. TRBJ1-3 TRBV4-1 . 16 TGCGCCAGCAGCCCTGGCGGGGCGTACTCTGGAAACACCATATATTTT CASSPGGAYSGNTIYF
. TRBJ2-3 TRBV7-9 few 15 TGTGCCAGCAGCTCCTACGTTGGAGGCACAGATACGCAGTATTTT CASSSYVGGTDTQYF
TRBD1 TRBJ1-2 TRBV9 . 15 TGTGCCAGCAGCCCTCGGACAGGGGGCAGCTATGGCTACACCTTC CASSPRTGGSYGYTF
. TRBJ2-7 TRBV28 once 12 TGTGCCAGCAGGACAAACTCCTACGAGCAGTACTTC CASRTNSYEQYF
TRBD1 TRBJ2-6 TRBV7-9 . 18 TGTGCCAGCAGGGGACAGGGGAGAAAGACTTCGGGGGCCAACGTCCTGACTTTC CASRGQGRKTSGANVLTF
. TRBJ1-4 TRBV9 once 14 TGTGCCAGCAGCAGGGGCAATGCTAATGAAAAACTGTTTTTT CASSRGNANEKLFF
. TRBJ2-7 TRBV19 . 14 TGTGCCAGTAGTACGGACAGCGTTACCTACGAGCAGTACTTC CASSTDSVTYEQYF
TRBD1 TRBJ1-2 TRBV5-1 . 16 TGCGCCAGCAGCTTGGGTTCTGGGACAGGGGGCGATGGCTACACCTTC CASSLGSGTGGDGYTF
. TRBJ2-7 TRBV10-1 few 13 TGCGCCAGCAGTGAGTCGAGCTACTACGAGCAGTACTTC CASSESSYYEQYF
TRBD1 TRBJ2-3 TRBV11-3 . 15 TGTGCCAGCAGCCCGGGACAGGAAGGCCCAGATACGCAGTATTTT CASSPGQEGPDTQYF
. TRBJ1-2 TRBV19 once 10 TGTGCCAGGGTAGCCCACGGCTACACCTTC CARVAHGYTF
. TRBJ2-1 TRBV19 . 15 TGTGCCAGTAGTTCGACAGGCCGTTCCTACAATGAGCAGTTCTTC CASSSTGRSYNEQFF
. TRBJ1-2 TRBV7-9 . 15 TGTGCCAGCAGCTTAGGTAGGGGGAAGAACTATGGCTACACCTTC CASSLGRGKNYGYTF
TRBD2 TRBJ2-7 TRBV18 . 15 TGTGCCAGCTCACCACGGAGCGGGGGGTCGGGAGAGCAGTACTTC CASSPRSGGSGEQYF
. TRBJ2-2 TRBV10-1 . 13 TGCGCCAGCAGTGGGGGCGGTACCGGGGAGCTGTTTTTT CASSGGGTGELFF
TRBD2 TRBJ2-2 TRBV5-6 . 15 TGTGCCAGCAGCTTACTAGCGGGGAACACCGGGGAGCTGTTTTTT CASSLLAGNTGELFF
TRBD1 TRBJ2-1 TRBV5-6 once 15 TGTGCCAGCACCTTGATTCCAGGGGGCACGTATGAGCAGTTCTTC CASTLIPGGTYEQFF
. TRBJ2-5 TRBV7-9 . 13 TGTGCCAGCCAGGGGGGAGATGGAGAGACCCAGTACTTC CASQGGDGETQYF
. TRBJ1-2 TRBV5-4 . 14 TGTGCCAGCAGTTTTACAGGGCGGAACTATGGCTACACCTTC CASSFTGRNYGYTF
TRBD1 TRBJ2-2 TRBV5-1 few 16 TGCGCCAGCAGCTTGGGGACAGGGGCGAACACCGGGGAGCTGTTTTTT CASSLGTGANTGELFF